These 6 T cell receptor beta chains were sequenced from one sample in a study of T cell changes during pregnancy in multiple sclerosis. The assay was immunoSEQ multiplex PCR, and TCRdb's table has in-frame clones only and misses some. Of about 80,000 clones listed, roughly 94% are singletons. The sample consisted of peripheral blood, taken before pregnancy. These receptors were collected from a female donor with multiple sclerosis, enrolled in a pregnancy study.

The CDR3: CASSPGGYEQYF. Here the CDR3 DNA reads TGCGCCAGCAGCCCCGGGGGCTACGAGCAGTACTTC. V is TRBV4-1 and J is TRBJ2-7; weak D call: TRBD2 (6 bases). Germline CDR1 MGHRA, CDR2 YSYEKL. Trimming left V 4 bases short and J 3 bases short, with 7 bases between. The CDR3 has 12 amino acids.

The rearrangement joins TRBV4-1 to TRBJ1-3; the D is unclear. V lost 2 bases and J lost 0, with 8 bases in between. This CDR3 contains 15 residues. CDR1 and CDR2 (germline): MGHRA, YSYEKL. The DNA of the CDR3 is TGCGCCAGCAGCCAACGACAATCCTCTGGAAACACCATATATTTT. It is translated as CASSQRQSSGNTIYF.

The chain combines TRBV7-9 with TRBJ2-5, with TRBD1 matching 7 bases. Germline V gene lookup returns CDR1 SEHNR and CDR2 FQNEAQ (reference sequence). The junction had 5 bases not matched to a gene; V was cut back by 5 bases and J by 8 bases. CDR3 length: 12 residues. In DNA form, the CDR3 reads TGTGCCAGCAGCGGAGACAGGGACACCCAGTACTTC. It is translated as CASSGDRDTQYF.

This chain connects TRBV5-4 to TRBJ2-3, with TRBD2 matching over 9 bases. Germline-derived CDR1 and CDR2 are SGHNT and YYREEE (reference sequence). The trim removed 4 bases at V and 1 base at J, leaving 10 bases unmatched. CDR3 size: 17 residues. As DNA, the CDR3 is TGTGCCAGCAGCCCCAGGGTAGCGGGGGTTCGCACAGATACGCAGTATTTT. Translation: CASSPRVAGVRTDTQYF.

The chain couples TRBV9 to TRBJ1-1, with 10 nucleotides matching TRBD1. Per germline, CDR1 SGDLS and CDR2 YYNGEE. The CDR3 totals 14 residues. The V and J ends lost 3 bases and 5 bases, in that order; junction bases with no gene match: 4. CDR3 DNA: TGTGCCAGCAGCGACGGGACAGGGGATACTGAAGCTTTCTTT. It translates to CASSDGTGDTEAFF.

The V call is TRBV19, the J call TRBJ1-4; TRBD1 is a possible D gene (6 bases). CDR1 is LNHDA and CDR2 is SQIVND in the germline V gene (reference sequence). Trimming pared 8 bases from V and 8 bases from J, leaving 18 bases between. The CDR3 runs 14 residues. CDR3 in DNA: TGTGCCAGTTCGGGCACACCCGACAGGGAAAAACTGTTTTTT. Protein sequence: CASSGTPDREKLFF.